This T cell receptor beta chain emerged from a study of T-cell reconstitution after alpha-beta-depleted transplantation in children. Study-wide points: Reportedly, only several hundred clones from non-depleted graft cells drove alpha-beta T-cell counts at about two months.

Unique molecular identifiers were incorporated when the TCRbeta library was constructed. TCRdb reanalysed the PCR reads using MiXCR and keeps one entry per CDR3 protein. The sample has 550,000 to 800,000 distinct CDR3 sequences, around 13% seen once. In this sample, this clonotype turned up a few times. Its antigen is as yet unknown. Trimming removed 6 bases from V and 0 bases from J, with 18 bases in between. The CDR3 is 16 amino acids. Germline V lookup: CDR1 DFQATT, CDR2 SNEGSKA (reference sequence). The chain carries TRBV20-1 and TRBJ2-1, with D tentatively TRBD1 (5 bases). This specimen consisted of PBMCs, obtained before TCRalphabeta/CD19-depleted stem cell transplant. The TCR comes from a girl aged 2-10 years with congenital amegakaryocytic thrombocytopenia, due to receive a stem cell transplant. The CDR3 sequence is CSAPFLRGGSYNEQFF. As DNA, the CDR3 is TGCAGTGCGCCCTTCCTTAGGGGCGGCTCCTACAATGAGCAGTTCTTC.